The clone carrying this TCR beta chain was seen a few times. Antigen: not known. The junction differs from germline at one of its ends, possibly a read error. TCR beta libraries were prepared from cDNA with unique molecular identifiers. A population of 1 to 10 million T cells gave rise to about half a million cDNA molecules. TCRdb fed the PCR reads into MiXCR, producing one record per CDR3 protein. Seen here are more than 500,000 distinct CDR3 sequences, around a third observed once, and the top ten hold 4.5% to 7.5%. The data originate from a study of post-analysis software for immune sequencing data. Study as a whole: The disease courses spanned relapsing-remitting, secondary progressive and progressive-relapsing forms of multiple sclerosis. Points from the study as a whole: For normalized Chao1 diversity, multiple sclerosis patients scored significantly lower than controls did. Under the F measure, samples that were prepared in one batch clustered strongly together. TRBV segments more frequent in patients than in controls numbered several and included TRBV5-6, TRBV5-1 and TRBV20-1.

Germline V lookup: CDR1 SGHRS, CDR2 YFSETQ. There are 16 residues in the CDR3. The sample comprised blood. This chain links TRBV5-1 with TRBJ2-1; D might be TRBD1 or TRBD2, each matching 5 bases. This receptor was identified in a girl younger than 18 with multiple sclerosis. The CDR3 loop reads CASCFGVGASYNEQFF. DNA for the CDR3: TGCGCCAGCTGCTTCGGGGTCGGGGCCTCCTACAATGAGCAGTTCTTC.